These 32 T cell receptor beta chains were all obtained from the same sample, sequenced in a study of identifying expanded T cells in peripheral blood (dated by TCRdb to the late 2010s). The receptor library was made with the immunoSEQ multiplex PCR assay. In TCRdb, the immuneACCESS table is reduced to in-frame sequences with V and J assigned. These tables do not hold every clone; where another copy was compared, an unresolved V gene accounts for under half, and the others remain unexplained. The sample table shows some 78,000 clones, and approximately 90% are seen once. 15% to 20% of the sample rests with the top ten. Sequenced: blood. The receptors come from a person aged 18 to 75 in good health.

The V call is TRBV27, the J call TRBJ2-7; D is undetermined. Germline values: CDR1 MNHEY, CDR2 SMNVEV (reference sequence). The CDR3 covers 13 residues. V lost 2 bases and J lost 4, with 9 bases in between. CDR3 sequence: CASSLKLDYEQYF. The CDR3 region has the DNA TGTGCCAGCAGTTTAAAGTTGGATTACGAGCAGTACTTC.

V usage is TRBV4-3 and J usage is TRBJ2-2; D may be TRBD1 or TRBD2 (5 bases each). Germline V lookup: CDR1 LGHNA, CDR2 YSLEER. The CDR3 sequence is 20 residues long. V was cut by 8 bases and J by 5 bases, with 33 bases left in between. The CDR3 sequence: CASGGGGSPGRTRTTGELFF. The CDR3 nucleotides read TGCGCCAGCGGGGGTGGGGGTTCACCGGGACGAACCCGAACAACCGGGGAGCTGTTTTTT.

The chain joins TRBV27 to TRBJ2-1; 7 bases align to TRBD1. V dropped 3 bases and J dropped 0; count of bases not matched to a gene: 5. The length of the CDR3 is 16 residues. The V gene's germline CDR1 is MNHEY and CDR2 SMNVEV (reference sequence). The CDR3 region has the DNA TGTGCCAGCAGTTTCCTGGGACAGAGCTCCTACAATGAGCAGTTCTTC. Translated, it gives CASSFLGQSSYNEQFF.

V usage is TRBV28 and J usage is TRBJ1-3, with D possibly matching TRBD1 (5 bases). Germline values: CDR1 MDHEN, CDR2 SYDVKM. The CDR3 extends over 16 amino acids. V dropped 2 bases and J dropped 2 bases, with 13 bases sitting between them. The CDR3: CASSLDGGSTGNTIYF. DNA for the CDR3: TGTGCCAGCAGTTTAGATGGGGGTTCGACTGGAAACACCATATATTTT.

The chain carries TRBV4-3 and TRBJ2-1; TRBD2 matches at 11 bases. CDR3 size: 13 residues. V shed 1 base, J shed 11 bases, and the junction held 1 base outside the gene matches. In germline, CDR1 is LGHNA, CDR2 YSLEER. CDR3 loop: CASSQVAGGKQFF. CDR3 coding DNA: TGCGCCAGCAGCCAAGTAGCGGGGGGGAAGCAGTTCTTC.

This clone was seen only once. V gene TRBV10-3 combines with J gene TRBJ2-7; TRBD1 matches 9 bases. The germline gives CDR1 ENHRY, CDR2 SYGVKD. The CDR3 totals 15 residues. V shed 0 bases and J 8 bases; nucleotides not matched to a gene: 8. CDR3 loop: CAISESGQGTVQQYF. CDR3 sequence (DNA): TGTGCCATCAGTGAGTCAGGACAGGGGACTGTACAGCAGTACTTC.

The rearrangement links TRBV28 to TRBJ2-7; 8 bases line up with TRBD2. This CDR3 contains 16 residues. V lost 6 bases, J lost 1 base, and 11 bases stayed unmatched. The germline V gene encodes CDR1 MDHEN and CDR2 SYDVKM. The DNA of the CDR3 is TGTGCCAGCAGGGGGTTTGGCAGCGGGGGTTCCTACGAGCAGTACTTC. This gives the protein CASRGFGSGGSYEQYF.

The chain has TRBV4-3 and TRBJ1-6, with 7 bases identical to TRBD1. J lost 7 bases, V lost 4 bases, and 4 bases had no gene match. Looked up from germline, CDR1 is LGHNA and CDR2 is YSLEER. The length of the CDR3 is 14 residues. CDR3 region: CASSLKQGNSPLHF. The CDR3 coding sequence is TGCGCCAGCAGCCTCAAACAGGGGAATTCACCCCTCCACTTT.

For the CDR3, the DNA is TGTGCCAGCAGCAAAGTGCAGGGCGGGAACACTGAAGCTTTCTTT. Protein: CASSKVQGGNTEAFF. The genes are TRBV21-1 and TRBJ1-1; TRBD1, the table's D call, lacks a check against the DNA. TRBV21-1 is a known pseudogene. The CDR3 runs 15 residues.

The chain recombines TRBV4-1 with TRBJ2-3, with D tentatively TRBD1 or TRBD2 (5 bases each). Germline V gene sequence: CDR1 MGHRA, CDR2 YSYEKL. The CDR3 runs to 16 residues. Trimming removed 1 base from V and 4 bases from J, with 15 bases in between. The CDR3 DNA reads TGCGCCAGCAGCCAAGGAGCCTCTAGGGGAGCAGATACGCAGTATTTT. It yields the protein CASSQGASRGADTQYF.

With respect to this clone: Relative to the germline gene, one junction end is altered; a read error may explain this. The chain has TRBV5-6 and TRBJ1-2, with TRBD1 matching 10 bases. The CDR3 sequence is 13 residues long. Germline values: CDR1 SGHDT, CDR2 YYEEEE. CDR3 in DNA: TGTGCCAGCAGCTTGCGTGGGACAGGGGAAGGCGCCTTC. Its protein is CASSLRGTGEGAF.

This clone was observed once. The rearrangement joins TRBV11-2 to TRBJ2-5; the D gene is possibly TRBD2 (6 bases). The CDR3 is 15 amino acids. Trimming took 5 bases from V and 5 from J, leaving 18 bases between them. The germline gives CDR1 SGHAT, CDR2 FQNNGV. This CDR3 reads CASSQGAAGQETQYF. The CDR3 DNA reads TGTGCCAGCAGCCAAGGGGCCGCGGGGCAGGAGACCCAGTACTTC.

The V and J genes are TRBV5-4 and TRBJ1-6; TRBD1 agrees at 7 bases. Germline loops: CDR1 SGHNT, CDR2 YYREEE (reference sequence). With V trimmed by 4 bases and J by 10 bases, 8 bases remained unmatched. This CDR3 spans 14 amino acids. The CDR3 protein is CASSRDSGRSPLHF. In DNA, the CDR3 is TGTGCCAGCAGCCGGGACAGTGGGAGATCACCCCTCCACTTT.

V usage is TRBV9 and J usage is TRBJ1-4; no definite D call. V lost 4 bases to trimming and J lost 0 bases, with 7 bases between them. The length of the CDR3 is 14 residues. Germline V gives CDR1 SGDLS, CDR2 YYNGEE. DNA for the CDR3: TGTGCCAGCAGCAAAACCGCAACTAATGAAAAACTGTTTTTT. This sequence encodes CASSKTATNEKLFF.

The V call is TRBV5-6, the J call TRBJ2-5, with no clear D. V was shortened by 0 bases and J by 5 bases, with 5 bases between the two germline ends. The CDR3 contains 12 residues. The germline gives CDR1 SGHDT, CDR2 YYEEEE. CDR3 residues: CASSLGRETQYF. The CDR3 DNA sequence: TGTGCCAGCAGCTTGGGACGTGAGACCCAGTACTTC.

The chain couples TRBV28 to TRBJ1-1, with D maybe TRBD1 (6 bases). Germline V gene sequence: CDR1 MDHEN, CDR2 SYDVKM. This CDR3 spans 13 amino acids. V was clipped by 6 bases and J by 1 base, with 9 bases between them. The CDR3 DNA sequence: TGTGCCAGCAGCGGGGGGCCGAACACTGAAGCTTTCTTT. This codes for CASSGGPNTEAFF.

This chain connects TRBV27 to TRBJ2-7; no firm D call. Per the germline V gene, CDR1 is MNHEY and CDR2 is SMNVEV (reference sequence). V was pared by 5 bases and J by 9 bases, with 17 bases between. The CDR3 length is 13 residues. CDR3 sequence: CASSTIGASWQYF. The CDR3 DNA reads TGTGCCAGCAGTACCATTGGAGCAAGCTGGCAGTACTTC.

The CDR3 reads CASSPDRHYEQYF. The DNA of the CDR3 is TGTGCCAGCAGCCCCGACAGGCACTACGAGCAGTACTTC. The chain links TRBV11-2 to TRBJ2-7; D is perhaps TRBD1 (6 bases). Germline CDR1 is SGHAT and CDR2 is FQNNGV. The germline V and J ends were trimmed by 5 bases and 3 bases, with 11 bases remaining between them. This CDR3 region has 13 residues.

This sequence joins TRBV5-1 and TRBJ2-5, with D perhaps TRBD1 (6 bases). The V gene's germline CDR1 is SGHRS and CDR2 YFSETQ. Trimming took off 3 bases at V and 5 bases at J, with 20 bases between the two ends. The CDR3 is made up of 16 amino acids. CDR3 bases: TGCGCCAGCAGCTCCGTCAGACAGGCGATCTGGGAGACCCAGTACTTC. Its translation is CASSSVRQAIWETQYF.

This chain links TRBV6-5 with TRBJ2-7; D might be TRBD1 or TRBD2, each matching 6 bases. Per germline, CDR1 MNHEY and CDR2 SVGAGI. The V and J ends lost 4 bases and 9 bases respectively, with 25 bases between them. The CDR3 totals 16 residues. In nucleotides, the CDR3 is TGTGCCAGCAGTTCGGAGGGGGGCGTTTCAAGAGTAGGGCAGTACTTC. Its protein is CASSSEGGVSRVGQYF.

This clone occurred once. The chain carries TRBV5-4 and TRBJ2-7, with D unresolved. Germline assignment: CDR1 SGHNT and CDR2 YYREEE (reference sequence). CDR3 size: 12 residues. V was pared by 1 base and J by 1 base, with 3 bases between. The CDR3 is CASSLRSYEQYF. CDR3 sequence (DNA): TGTGCCAGCAGCTTGAGGTCCTACGAGCAGTACTTC.

This chain connects TRBV19 to TRBJ2-5; D gene uncertain. V was cut by 6 bases and J by 1 base, with 9 bases left in between. In germline, CDR1 is LNHDA, CDR2 SQIVND (reference sequence). The length of the CDR3 is 13 residues. The chain's CDR3 is CASSDRSQETQYF. CDR3 in DNA: TGTGCCAGTAGCGACCGGTCCCAAGAGACCCAGTACTTC. The whole variable domain, remainder taken from reference TRBV19 and TRBJ2-5, is DGGITQSPKYLFRKEGQNVTLSCEQNLNHDAMYWYRQDPGQGLRLIYYSQIVNDFQKGDIAEGYSVSREKKESFPLTVTSAQKNPTAFYLCASSDRSQETQYFGPGTRLLVL.

The CDR3 is CASSSTDTQYF. As DNA, the CDR3 is TGTGCCAGCAGCAGCACAGATACGCAGTATTTT. The chain couples TRBV5-6 to TRBJ2-3, with no clear D. Trimming stripped 4 bases from V and 0 bases from J, with 0 bases between. The CDR3 is 11 residues long. Germline V gene lookup returns CDR1 SGHDT and CDR2 YYEEEE.

The V gene is TRBV7-9, the J gene TRBJ2-5; a weak D match, TRBD2 (5 bases). The CDR3 consists of 15 residues. With 1 base removed from V and 7 bases from J, the gap between germline ends came to 16 bases. Per germline, CDR1 SEHNR and CDR2 FQNEAQ (reference sequence). CDR3 DNA: TGTGCCAGCAGCTTAGTAAACGACTACCTAGGGACCCAGTACTTC. This encodes CASSLVNDYLGTQYF. Full variable domain (outside the CDR3, taken from reference TRBV7-9 and TRBJ2-5): DTGVSQNPRHKITKRGQNVTFRCDPISEHNRLYWYRQTLGQGPEFLTYFQNEAQLEKSRLLSDRFSAERPKGSFSTLEIQRTEQGDSAMYLCASSLVNDYLGTQYFGPGTRLLVL.

J is TRBJ1-6 and V is TRBV10-3; 10 nucleotides agree with TRBD1. The CDR3 has 13 amino acids. V shed 11 bases, J shed 5 bases, and the junction held 3 bases outside the gene matches. The germline V gene has CDR1 ENHRY and CDR2 SYGVKD. CDR3 protein: CASGTGDNSPLHF. The CDR3 DNA is TGTGCCTCAGGGACAGGGGATAATTCACCCCTCCACTTT.

This chain uses TRBV6-4 with TRBJ2-3, with D possibly TRBD2 on 5 matching bases. Germline V lookup: CDR1 MRHNA, CDR2 SNTAGT. The V end lost 4 bases, the J end lost 3 bases, and 11 bases lay between the germline ends. The CDR3 contains 14 residues. The CDR3 loop reads CASSVNGDTDTQYF. Here the CDR3 DNA reads TGTGCCAGCAGTGTGAACGGGGATACAGATACGCAGTATTTT.

This chain joins TRBV28 and TRBJ2-7; D tentatively reads TRBD1 or TRBD2 (5 bases each). Germline-derived CDR1 and CDR2 are MDHEN and SYDVKM. Trimming removed 5 bases from V and 1 base from J, with 12 bases in between. The CDR3 loop spans 14 amino acids. CDR3 sequence (DNA): TGTGCCAGCAGTCCCGAGGGGAAATCCTACGAGCAGTACTTC. Translation: CASSPEGKSYEQYF.

The genes are TRBV19 and TRBJ2-5; TRBD2 matches 11 bases. The V segment lost 4 bases and the J segment 4 bases; nucleotides outside the gene matches: 5. Germline values: CDR1 LNHDA, CDR2 SQIVND (reference sequence). CDR3 length: 15 residues. The CDR3 DNA reads as TGTGCCAGTAGTACTCGACTAGCGGGGCGAGAGACCCAGTACTTC. Protein sequence: CASSTRLAGRETQYF. Complete variable domain (other parts from reference TRBV19 and TRBJ2-5): DGGITQSPKYLFRKEGQNVTLSCEQNLNHDAMYWYRQDPGQGLRLIYYSQIVNDFQKGDIAEGYSVSREKKESFPLTVTSAQKNPTAFYLCASSTRLAGRETQYFGPGTRLLVL.

The chain couples TRBV28 to TRBJ2-7; 8 bases fit TRBD2. J lost 2 bases, V lost 8 bases, and 8 bases had no gene match. This CDR3 spans 14 amino acids. Looked up from germline, CDR1 is MDHEN and CDR2 is SYDVKM. The DNA of the CDR3 is TGTGCCAGCGGCGTTAGCGGGGAAACCTACGAGCAGTACTTC. It codes for CASGVSGETYEQYF.

This chain uses TRBV2 with TRBJ1-4, with TRBD1 identical over 7 bases. The junction had 9 bases not matched to a gene; V was cut back by 4 bases and J by 7 bases. The germline CDR1 and CDR2 sequences are SNHLY and FYNNEI. This CDR3 contains 15 residues. CDR3 nucleotide sequence: TGTGCCAGCAGTGGAGGCCGACAGGGATCTGAAAAACTGTTTTTT. Residues: CASSGGRQGSEKLFF.

This clone was seen once. The chain uses TRBV18 and TRBJ2-3, with D unclear. V shed 5 bases and J shed 0 bases, with 12 bases lying between them. CDR3 length equals 15 residues. Germline-derived CDR1 and CDR2 are KGHSH and LQKENI. The CDR3 here is CASSSTVRSTDTQYF. For the CDR3, the DNA is TGTGCCAGCTCATCAACGGTACGGAGCACAGATACGCAGTATTTT.

The V gene is TRBV11-2, the J gene TRBJ2-5, with D perhaps matching TRBD2 (5 bases). This CDR3 has 12 residues. Deletions cut 2 bases from V and 9 bases from J, with 10 bases between. Germline CDR1 SGHAT, CDR2 FQNNGV. CDR3 loop: CASSLPRAAQYF. In DNA, the CDR3 is TGTGCCAGCAGCTTACCCCGAGCGGCCCAGTACTTC.